A selection of T cell receptor beta chains follows, all from one sample in a study of CD8 T cells in ankylosing spondylitis. MiXCR, applied by TCRdb to the 5' RACE reads, yields one record per CDR3 protein. The sample records around 30,000 distinct CDR3 sequences, 5.3% being singletons. Sequencing was carried out using blood, either unsorted or a sorted T cell fraction (not recorded which). The receptors were gathered from a female donor with ankylosing spondylitis or in good health (not recorded which). The CDR3 runs from the conserved cysteine through the conserved F or W. D genes are given only for firm matches. Size values are once, few and many counts, or a class for expanded clones, and some rows have none.

d_gene: TRBD2; v_gene: TRBV9; j_gene: TRBJ2-7; abundance: many; len: 15; CDR3nt: TGTGCCAGCAGCGTAGGGGCGGGGGAATCTTACGAGCAGTACTTC; CDR3aa: CASSVGAGESYEQYF
d_gene: NA; v_gene: TRBV9; j_gene: TRBJ2-3; abundance: NA; len: 15; CDR3nt: TGTGCCAGCAGCGTAGATCAGGGTGCGACAGATACGCAGTATTTT; CDR3aa: CASSVDQGATDTQYF
d_gene: TRBD1; v_gene: TRBV9; j_gene: TRBJ2-5; abundance: NA; len: 16; CDR3nt: TGTGCCAGCAGCGTAGCTAACAGGGGGGTGGGAGAGACCCAGTACTTC; CDR3aa: CASSVANRGVGETQYF
d_gene: NA; v_gene: TRBV9; j_gene: TRBJ2-2; abundance: many; len: 16; CDR3nt: TGTGCCAGCAGCGGAGAGGTCGCAGAGTACACCGGGGAGCTGTTTTTT; CDR3aa: CASSGEVAEYTGELFF
d_gene: NA; v_gene: TRBV9; j_gene: TRBJ2-4; abundance: many; len: 16; CDR3nt: TGTGCCAGCAGCGTGGGGACCGGTCTAGCCAAAAACATTCAGTACTTC; CDR3aa: CASSVGTGLAKNIQYF
d_gene: NA; v_gene: TRBV9; j_gene: TRBJ2-3; abundance: few; len: 13; CDR3nt: TGTGCCAGCAGCGTAGAGGGTGTAGATACGCAGTATTTT; CDR3aa: CASSVEGVDTQYF
d_gene: TRBD2; v_gene: TRBV9; j_gene: TRBJ2-7; abundance: many; len: 15; CDR3nt: TGTGCCAGCAGCGTCTCCGGGAGGGCCGACAACGAGCAGTACTTC; CDR3aa: CASSVSGRADNEQYF
d_gene: TRBD1; v_gene: TRBV9; j_gene: TRBJ1-6; abundance: medium-sized; len: 15; CDR3nt: TGTGCCAGCGGAGCCCCGGGACAGGGAAGTTCACCCCTCCACTTT; CDR3aa: CASGAPGQGSSPLHF
d_gene: TRBD1; v_gene: TRBV9; j_gene: TRBJ2-7; abundance: many; len: 15; CDR3nt: TGTGCCAGCAGCGCATTCGGACAGGGGGGCTACGAGCAGTACTTC; CDR3aa: CASSAFGQGGYEQYF
d_gene: NA; v_gene: TRBV9; j_gene: TRBJ2-7; abundance: many; len: 14; CDR3nt: TGTGCCAGCAGCGTAGGACCCAACGCCTACGAGCAGTACTTC; CDR3aa: CASSVGPNAYEQYF
d_gene: NA; v_gene: TRBV9; j_gene: TRBJ2-2; abundance: medium-sized; len: 15; CDR3nt: TGTGCCAGCAGCGCCAGGGGTTCCGGCACCGGGGAGCTGTTTTTT; CDR3aa: CASSARGSGTGELFF
d_gene: TRBD1; v_gene: TRBV9; j_gene: TRBJ1-1; abundance: NA; len: 14; CDR3nt: TGTGCCAGCAGCGCGCCCGGGACAGGGAGGGAGGCTTTCTTT; CDR3aa: CASSAPGTGREAFF
d_gene: TRBD2; v_gene: TRBV9; j_gene: TRBJ2-3; abundance: few; len: 16; CDR3nt: TGTGCCAGCAGCGTAGGGGCTAGCGGGGGGTCAGATACGCAGTATTTT; CDR3aa: CASSVGASGGSDTQYF
d_gene: TRBD2; v_gene: TRBV9; j_gene: TRBJ2-5; abundance: many; len: 18; CDR3nt: TGTGCCAGCAGCGAGCAGACCAGCACGGGGGGGTACCAAGAGACCCAGTACTTC; CDR3aa: CASSEQTSTGGYQETQYF
d_gene: NA; v_gene: TRBV9; j_gene: TRBJ2-5; abundance: NA; len: 13; CDR3nt: TGTGCCAGCAGCCCACCCGGGGCCAATCTACAGTACTTC; CDR3aa: CASSPPGANLQYF
d_gene: TRBD2; v_gene: TRBV9; j_gene: TRBJ2-1; abundance: many; len: 13; CDR3nt: TGTGCCAGTGGGCGGGAGGGCCGAGGAGAGCAGTTCTTC; CDR3aa: CASGREGRGEQFF
d_gene: NA; v_gene: TRBV9; j_gene: TRBJ2-5; abundance: few; len: 13; CDR3nt: TGTGCCAGCAGCGCGTCCCAGGGAGAGACCCAGTACTTC; CDR3aa: CASSASQGETQYF
d_gene: NA; v_gene: TRBV9; j_gene: TRBJ1-3; abundance: NA; len: 15; CDR3nt: TGTGCCAGCAGCGTATGGTCGGCTTCTGAAAACACCATATATTTT; CDR3aa: CASSVWSASENTIYF
d_gene: NA; v_gene: TRBV9; j_gene: TRBJ2-7; abundance: many; len: 12; CDR3nt: TGTGCCAGCAGCGGGAGCTCCTACGAGCAGTACTTC; CDR3aa: CASSGSSYEQYF
d_gene: TRBD2; v_gene: TRBV9; j_gene: TRBJ2-7; abundance: many; len: 15; CDR3nt: TGTGCCAGCAGCGGGGGACTAGCGGGAGTGGGTGAGCAGTACTTC; CDR3aa: CASSGGLAGVGEQYF
d_gene: NA; v_gene: TRBV9; j_gene: TRBJ1-4; abundance: many; len: 16; CDR3nt: TGTGCCAGCAGCGAGGACCCTTTGAGGGCTAATGAAAAACTGTTTTTT; CDR3aa: CASSEDPLRANEKLFF
d_gene: TRBD1; v_gene: TRBV9; j_gene: TRBJ1-2; abundance: many; len: 14; CDR3nt: TGTGCCAGCAGGCGTACTGGGACAGCCGGTGGCTACACCTTC; CDR3aa: CASRRTGTAGGYTF
d_gene: TRBD2; v_gene: TRBV9; j_gene: TRBJ2-1; abundance: many; len: 15; CDR3nt: TGTGCCAGCAGCGCCACTAGCGGGCCCTACAATGAGCAGTTCTTC; CDR3aa: CASSATSGPYNEQFF
d_gene: NA; v_gene: TRBV19; j_gene: TRBJ1-3; abundance: medium-sized; len: 13; CDR3nt: TGTGCCAGTAGTACCGGGACTGGAAACACCATATATTTT; CDR3aa: CASSTGTGNTIYF
d_gene: NA; v_gene: TRBV9; j_gene: TRBJ1-3; abundance: many; len: 16; CDR3nt: TGTGCCAGCAGCCCCCCGGGCCTCCGCTCTGGAAACACCATATATTTT; CDR3aa: CASSPPGLRSGNTIYF
d_gene: NA; v_gene: TRBV9; j_gene: TRBJ2-7; abundance: many; len: 15; CDR3nt: TGTGCCAGCAGCGTAGATTGGGGGTCCTCCTACGAGCAGTACTTC; CDR3aa: CASSVDWGSSYEQYF